The 19 T cell receptor beta chains below were found in one sample sequenced in a study of patients and donors after allogeneic stem cell transplantation. Using its own MiXCR run on the RT-PCR reads, TCRdb lists one record per CDR3 protein. Among some 9,800 distinct CDR3 sequences, approximately 6.3% were seen once, and the ten largest hold more than 25%. The specimen was blood, either unsorted or a sorted T cell fraction (not recorded which). These receptors originate from a human donor who was either an allogeneic HSCT recipient or a stem cell or donor lymphocyte infusion donor (not recorded which). It is not recorded whose cells these are; they may come from a transplant donor.

This clonotype ranks as medium-sized. A read error may produce the germline difference seen at one junction end. The V call is TRBV6-1, the J call TRBJ1-2; 9 nucleotides match TRBD1. The CDR3 is 18 amino acids. Germline values: CDR1 MNHNS, CDR2 SASEGT. The CDR3 nucleotides read TGTGCCAGCAGCGAAGGGACAGGGAGTCGGTCGCTTAACTATGGCTACACCTTC. It codes for CASSEGTGSRSLNYGYTF.

This clonotype was seen repeatedly, ten times or more. This chain joins TRBV5-1 and TRBJ2-3, with D uncertain. V shed 0 bases and J shed 0 bases, with 8 bases lying between them. The CDR3 has 15 amino acids. Germline loops: CDR1 SGHRS, CDR2 YFSETQ. In DNA form, the CDR3 reads TGCGCCAGCAGCTTGGACGGTCCTAGCACAGATACGCAGTATTTT. It encodes CASSLDGPSTDTQYF.

In its sample, this clonotype was seen many times. This chain links TRBV6-5 with TRBJ2-7, with 7 nucleotides matching TRBD1. This CDR3 has 16 residues. Per the germline V gene, CDR1 is MNHEY and CDR2 is SVGAGI. With V trimmed by 0 bases and J by 5 bases, 10 bases remained unmatched. The CDR3 here is CASSYSTGRGPHEQYF. CDR3 DNA: TGTGCCAGCAGTTACTCGACGGGAAGGGGGCCCCACGAGCAGTACTTC.

This clonotype showed up just a few times. The V gene is TRBV30, the J gene TRBJ1-1; D may be TRBD1 (5 bases). CDR1 is GTSNPN, CDR2 SVGIG, per germline (reference sequence). V was cut by 0 bases and J by 1 base, with 9 bases left in between. The length of the CDR3 is 14 residues. The CDR3 protein is CAWSVGQANTEAFF. CDR3 DNA sequence: TGTGCCTGGAGTGTAGGACAAGCGAACACTGAAGCTTTCTTT.

The chain is built from TRBV10-1 and TRBJ2-5; 7 bases map to TRBD2. The V gene's germline CDR1 is WNHNN and CDR2 SYGVQD (reference sequence). V trimming: 5 bases; J trimming: 1 base; junction bases outside the gene matches: 4. The CDR3 has 14 residues. CDR3 in DNA: TGCGCCAGCAGTAGAACGGGAGGCCAAGAGACCCAGTACTTC. This encodes CASSRTGGQETQYF.

Many counts were recorded for this clonotype. The chain uses TRBV7-9 and TRBJ2-4; maybe TRBD2 (5 bases). Trimming stripped 5 bases from V and 9 bases from J, with 20 bases between. The CDR3 has 15 amino acids. Germline V lookup: CDR1 SEHNR, CDR2 FQNEAQ (reference sequence). The CDR3, as DNA: TGTGCCAGCAGCCAGACGTCGACCGGGGAAACCATTCAGTACTTC. This gives the protein CASSQTSTGETIQYF. Full variable domain (remainder filled in from reference TRBV7-9 and TRBJ2-4): DTGVSQNPRHKITKRGQNVTFRCDPISEHNRLYWYRQTLGQGPEFLTYFQNEAQLEKSRLLSDRFSAERPKGSFSTLEIQRTEQGDSAMYLCASSQTSTGETIQYFGAGTRLSVL.

This clonotype is large. This chain joins TRBV5-1 and TRBJ1-6; 10 positions agree with TRBD1. Germline V gene data show CDR1 as SGHRS and CDR2 as YFSETQ. V lost 4 bases to trimming and J lost 8 bases; unmatched junction nucleotides: 6. The CDR3 has 15 residues. The CDR3 DNA sequence: TGCGCCAGCAGCCCCGGGACAGGGGTGGATTCACCCCTCCACTTT. Translation: CASSPGTGVDSPLHF.

Within the sample, this clonotype is medium-sized. One end of the junction fails to match germline, which may point to a read error. V usage is TRBV27 and J usage is TRBJ1-2, with TRBD1 matching over 8 bases. The CDR3 covers 15 residues. CDR1 MNHEY and CDR2 SMNVEV come from the germline V gene (reference sequence). CDR3 region: CASSYGQGVSYRYTF. The CDR3 DNA reads TGTGCCAGCAGTTACGGACAGGGAGTTAGCTATCGCTACACCTTC.

This clonotype was counted between two and nine times. This chain links TRBV10-2 with TRBJ2-2, with TRBD2 matching over 8 bases. The germline V gene has CDR1 WSHSY and CDR2 SAAADI. V dropped 2 bases and J dropped 7; count of bases not matched to a gene: 6. This CDR3 region has 15 residues. The CDR3 nucleotides read TGCGCCAGCAGTGAGCGGGAGGGCGAAAACGGGGAGCTGTTTTTT. Encoded protein: CASSEREGENGELFF.

This clonotype was picked up many times. V gene TRBV6-1 combines with J gene TRBJ1-2; no definite D call. Trimming left V 5 bases short and J 0 bases short, with 13 bases between. CDR1 is MNHNS, CDR2 SASEGT, per germline. The CDR3 totals 15 residues. CDR3 in amino acids: CASSFQWGPNYGYTF. The CDR3 bases are TGTGCCAGCAGTTTTCAGTGGGGTCCTAACTATGGCTACACCTTC.

At least ten counts were recorded for this clonotype. V is TRBV9 and J is TRBJ2-5; 7 nucleotides align to TRBD2. This CDR3 is built from 15 residues. From germline, CDR1 is SGDLS and CDR2 YYNGEE. The trim removed 2 bases at V and 2 bases at J, leaving 6 bases unmatched. The CDR3 DNA follows: TGTGCCAGCAGCGTCCAGGCGGGAGATCAAGAGACCCAGTACTTC. Its protein is CASSVQAGDQETQYF.

The chain links TRBV5-4 to TRBJ2-5; D is possibly TRBD2 (5 bases). Germline loops: CDR1 SGHNT, CDR2 YYREEE (reference sequence). Deletions cut 4 bases from V and 5 bases from J, with 15 bases between. The CDR3 sequence is 14 residues long. The CDR3 spells CASSPLDGKETQYF. CDR3 sequence (DNA): TGTGCCAGCAGCCCACTAGACGGGAAGGAGACCCAGTACTTC.

This clonotype was seen ten or more times. V and J are TRBV9 and TRBJ2-5; 8 bases are shared with TRBD1. Germline V CDR1 and CDR2: SGDLS, YYNGEE. With V trimmed by 3 bases and J by 5 bases, 12 bases remained unmatched. The CDR3 covers 16 residues. Here the CDR3 DNA reads TGTGCCAGCAGCGCCCGACAGGGGCTTTTGGGTGAGACCCAGTACTTC. It codes for CASSARQGLLGETQYF.

This clonotype was counted a single time. V usage is TRBV20-1 and J usage is TRBJ2-6; possible D gene TRBD1, 6 bases. Trimming stripped 3 bases from V and 2 bases from J, with 11 bases between. Germline CDR1 and CDR2: DFQATT and SNEGSKA (reference sequence). The CDR3 totals 15 residues. In DNA form, the CDR3 reads TGCAGTGCTAGCAATCACAGGGCTGGGGCCAACGTCCTGACTTTC. Its protein is CSASNHRAGANVLTF.

Judged by abundance, this clonotype is medium-sized. The chain combines TRBV6-5 with TRBJ2-7, with 8 positions matching TRBD2. The CDR3 length is 15 residues. The V gene's germline CDR1 is MNHEY and CDR2 SVGAGI. J gave up 4 bases and V 10 bases, and 15 bases lay outside the gene matches. The CDR3: CATSGRVAGSYEQYF. The CDR3 DNA reads TGTGCCACCTCCGGGAGGGTAGCGGGATCTTACGAGCAGTACTTC.

This clonotype rates as medium-sized. The rearrangement joins TRBV4-2 to TRBJ2-7; D is ambiguous. The CDR3 extends over 18 amino acids. Per the germline V gene, CDR1 is LGHNA and CDR2 is YNFKEQ. V was trimmed by 4 bases and J by 6 bases, leaving 28 bases between them. CDR3 residues: CASSPDSIPGPWFFEQYF. The CDR3 DNA sequence: TGTGCCAGCAGCCCCGACTCAATCCCGGGTCCCTGGTTCTTCGAGCAGTACTTC.

There are many counts of this clonotype. This rearrangement joins TRBV20-1 to TRBJ2-3; D unresolved. V gave up 0 bases and J gave up 8 bases, with 12 bases separating them. CDR3 size: 13 residues. CDR1 and CDR2 from the germline V gene are DFQATT and SNEGSKA (reference sequence). CDR3 in DNA: TGCAGTGCTAGAGATCCGCCAGACATTACGCAGTATTTT. It specifies CSARDPPDITQYF.

The V gene is TRBV18, the J gene TRBJ2-3; D not certain. From germline, CDR1 is KGHSH and CDR2 LQKENI. The CDR3 runs 11 residues. V lost 3 bases to trimming and J lost 4 bases, with 2 bases between them. Written as DNA, the CDR3 is TGTGCCAGCTCACCGGCAGATACGCAGTATTTT. Translated: CASSPADTQYF. The variable domain in full, with the rest retrieved from reference TRBV18 and TRBJ2-3, is NAGVMQNPRHLVRRRGQEARLRCSPMKGHSHVYWYRQLPEEGLKFMVYLQKENIIDESGMPKERFSAEFPKEGPSILRIQQVVRGDSAAYFCASSPADTQYFGPGTRLTVL.

This chain links TRBV5-1 with TRBJ2-2, with TRBD1 as a possible D gene (5 bases). Trimming pared 4 bases from V and 4 bases from J, leaving 11 bases between. Germline CDR1 reads SGHRS; CDR2 reads YFSETQ. This CDR3 region has 14 residues. The CDR3 DNA is TGCGCCAGCAGCGTAGGGGTGAGCACCGGGGAGCTGTTTTTT. Residues: CASSVGVSTGELFF.